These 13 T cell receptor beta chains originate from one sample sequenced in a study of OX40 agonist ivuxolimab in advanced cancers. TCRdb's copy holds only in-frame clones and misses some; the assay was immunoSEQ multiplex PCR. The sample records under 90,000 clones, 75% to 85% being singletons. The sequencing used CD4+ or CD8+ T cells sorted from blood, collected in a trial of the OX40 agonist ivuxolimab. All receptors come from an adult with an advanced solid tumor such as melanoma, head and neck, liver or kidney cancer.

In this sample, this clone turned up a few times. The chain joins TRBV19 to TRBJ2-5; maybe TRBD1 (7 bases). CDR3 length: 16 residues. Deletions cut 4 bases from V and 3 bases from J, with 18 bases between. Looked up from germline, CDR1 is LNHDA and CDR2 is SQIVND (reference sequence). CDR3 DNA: TGTGCCAGTAGTAGGGGGGACAGCGGAAGGGAAGAGACCCAGTACTTC. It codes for CASSRGDSGREETQYF.

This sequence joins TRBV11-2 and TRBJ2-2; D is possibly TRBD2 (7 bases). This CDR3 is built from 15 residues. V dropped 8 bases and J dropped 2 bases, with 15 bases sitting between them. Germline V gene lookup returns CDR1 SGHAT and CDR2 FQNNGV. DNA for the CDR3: TGTGCCAGCCGCCGGGGGGCTTTTAACACCGGGGAGCTGTTTTTT. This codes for CASRRGAFNTGELFF. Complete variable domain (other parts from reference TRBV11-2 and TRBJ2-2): EAGVAQSPRYKIIEKRQSVAFWCNPISGHATLYWYQQILGQGPKLLIQFQNNGVVDDSQLPKDRFSAERLKGVDSTLKIQPAKLEDSAVYLCASRRGAFNTGELFFGEGSRLTVL.

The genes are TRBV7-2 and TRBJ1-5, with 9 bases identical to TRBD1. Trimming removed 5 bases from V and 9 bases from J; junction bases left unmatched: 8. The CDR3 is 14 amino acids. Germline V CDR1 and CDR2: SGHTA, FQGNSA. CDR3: CASSDRDRVGPQHF. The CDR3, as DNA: TGTGCCAGCAGCGACCGGGACAGGGTCGGGCCCCAGCATTTT.

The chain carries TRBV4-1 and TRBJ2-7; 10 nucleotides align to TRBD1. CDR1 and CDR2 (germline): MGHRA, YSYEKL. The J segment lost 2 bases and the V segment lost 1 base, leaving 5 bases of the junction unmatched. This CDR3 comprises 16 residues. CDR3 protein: CASSQGPTGGPYEQYF. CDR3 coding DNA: TGCGCCAGCAGCCAAGGCCCGACAGGGGGCCCCTACGAGCAGTACTTC.

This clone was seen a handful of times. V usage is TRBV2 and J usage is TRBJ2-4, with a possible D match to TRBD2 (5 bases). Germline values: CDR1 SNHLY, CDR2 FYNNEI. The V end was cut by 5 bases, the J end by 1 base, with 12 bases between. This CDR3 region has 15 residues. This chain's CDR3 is CASSTRGQAKNIQYF. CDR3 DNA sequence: TGTGCCAGCAGTACTAGAGGCCAGGCCAAAAACATTCAGTACTTC.

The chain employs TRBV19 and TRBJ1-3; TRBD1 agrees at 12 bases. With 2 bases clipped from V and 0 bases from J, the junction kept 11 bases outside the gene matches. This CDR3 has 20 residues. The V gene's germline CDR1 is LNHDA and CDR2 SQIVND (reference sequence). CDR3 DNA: TGTGCCAGTAGTATATGGGGACAGGGGGCCCCCAAAGGCTCTGGAAACACCATATATTTT. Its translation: CASSIWGQGAPKGSGNTIYF.

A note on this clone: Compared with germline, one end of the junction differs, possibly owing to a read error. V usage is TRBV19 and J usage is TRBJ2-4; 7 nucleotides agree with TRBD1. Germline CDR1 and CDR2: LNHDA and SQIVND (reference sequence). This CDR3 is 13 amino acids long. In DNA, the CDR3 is TGTGCCAGTAGTATAGATCTCGGGGACAGAGGCAACTTC. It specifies CASSIDLGDRGNF.

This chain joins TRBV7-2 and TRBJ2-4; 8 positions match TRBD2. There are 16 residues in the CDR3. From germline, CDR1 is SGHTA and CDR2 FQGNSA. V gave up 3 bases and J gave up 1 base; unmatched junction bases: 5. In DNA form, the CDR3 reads TGTGCCAGCAGCTTCACCCCGGGAGGGGCCAAAAACATTCAGTACTTC. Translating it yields CASSFTPGGAKNIQYF.

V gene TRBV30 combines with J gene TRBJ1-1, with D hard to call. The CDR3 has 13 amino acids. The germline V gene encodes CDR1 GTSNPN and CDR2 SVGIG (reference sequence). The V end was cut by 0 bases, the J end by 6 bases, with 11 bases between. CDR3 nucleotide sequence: TGTGCCTGGAGTGTTAGCGAAGGCTCTGAAGCTTTCTTT. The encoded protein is CAWSVSEGSEAFF.

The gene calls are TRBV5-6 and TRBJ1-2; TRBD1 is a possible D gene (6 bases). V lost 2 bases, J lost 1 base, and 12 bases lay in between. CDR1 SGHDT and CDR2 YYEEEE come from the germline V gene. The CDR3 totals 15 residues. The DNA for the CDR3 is TGTGCCAGCAGCTTCGGCAGGGGTTATAACTATGGCTACACCTTC. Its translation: CASSFGRGYNYGYTF.

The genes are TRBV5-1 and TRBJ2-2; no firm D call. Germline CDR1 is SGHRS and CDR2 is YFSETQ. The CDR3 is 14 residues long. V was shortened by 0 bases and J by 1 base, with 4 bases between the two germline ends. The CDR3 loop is CASSLVGNTGELFF. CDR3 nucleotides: TGCGCCAGCAGCTTGGTTGGGAACACCGGGGAGCTGTTTTTT.

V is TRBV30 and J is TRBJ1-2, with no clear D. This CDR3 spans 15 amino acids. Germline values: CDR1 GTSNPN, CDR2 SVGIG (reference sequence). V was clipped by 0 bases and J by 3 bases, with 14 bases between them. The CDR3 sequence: CAWSVLRPGYYGYTF. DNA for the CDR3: TGTGCCTGGAGTGTCCTTAGGCCAGGTTACTATGGCTACACCTTC. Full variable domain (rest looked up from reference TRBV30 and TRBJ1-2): SQTIHQWPATLVQPVGSPLSLECTVEGTSNPNLYWYRQAAGRGLQLLFYSVGIGQISSEVPQNLSASRPQDRQFILSSKKLLLSDSGFYLCAWSVLRPGYYGYTFGSGTRLTVV.

CDR3 sequence (DNA): TGTGCCAGCAGTTCCAGCTTCGGTAATTCACCCCTCCACTTT. Its translation: CASSSSFGNSPLHF. The chain employs TRBV6-5 and TRBJ1-6; no clear D. The germline V gene encodes CDR1 MNHEY and CDR2 SVGAGI. The CDR3 is 14 residues long. The ends were cut back, 4 bases at V and 6 bases at J, with 10 bases in the middle.